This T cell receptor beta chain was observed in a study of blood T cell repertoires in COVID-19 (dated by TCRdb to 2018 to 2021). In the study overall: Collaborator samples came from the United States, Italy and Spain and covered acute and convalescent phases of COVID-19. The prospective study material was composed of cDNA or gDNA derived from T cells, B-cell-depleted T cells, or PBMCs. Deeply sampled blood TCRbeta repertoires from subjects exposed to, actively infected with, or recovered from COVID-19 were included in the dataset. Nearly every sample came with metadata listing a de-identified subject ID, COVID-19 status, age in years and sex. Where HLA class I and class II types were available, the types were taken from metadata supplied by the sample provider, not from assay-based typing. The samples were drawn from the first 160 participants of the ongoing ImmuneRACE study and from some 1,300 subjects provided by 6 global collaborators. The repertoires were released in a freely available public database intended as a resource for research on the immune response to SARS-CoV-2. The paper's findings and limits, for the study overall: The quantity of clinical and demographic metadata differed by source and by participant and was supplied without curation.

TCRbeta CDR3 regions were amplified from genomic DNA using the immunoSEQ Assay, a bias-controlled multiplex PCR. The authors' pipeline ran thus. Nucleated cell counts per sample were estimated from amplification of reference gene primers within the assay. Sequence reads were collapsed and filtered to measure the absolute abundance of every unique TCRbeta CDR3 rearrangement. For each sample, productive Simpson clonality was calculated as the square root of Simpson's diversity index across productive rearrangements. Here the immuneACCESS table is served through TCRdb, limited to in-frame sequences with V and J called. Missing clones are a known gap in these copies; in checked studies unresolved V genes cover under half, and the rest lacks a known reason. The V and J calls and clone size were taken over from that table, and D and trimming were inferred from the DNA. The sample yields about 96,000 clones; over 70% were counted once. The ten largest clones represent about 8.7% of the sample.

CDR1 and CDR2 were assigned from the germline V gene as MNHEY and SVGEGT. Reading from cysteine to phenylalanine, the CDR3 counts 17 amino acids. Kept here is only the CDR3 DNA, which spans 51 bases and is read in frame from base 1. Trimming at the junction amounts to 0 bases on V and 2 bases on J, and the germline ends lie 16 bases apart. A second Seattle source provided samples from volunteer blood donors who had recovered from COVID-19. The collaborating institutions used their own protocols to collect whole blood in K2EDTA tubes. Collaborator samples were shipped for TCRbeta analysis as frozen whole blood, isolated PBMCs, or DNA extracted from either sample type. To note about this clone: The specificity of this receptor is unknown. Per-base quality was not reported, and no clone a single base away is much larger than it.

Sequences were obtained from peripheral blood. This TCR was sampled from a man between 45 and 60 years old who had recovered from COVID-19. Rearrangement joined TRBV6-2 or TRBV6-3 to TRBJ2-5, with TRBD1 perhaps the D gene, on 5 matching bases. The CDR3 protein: CASSYSRGRVTQETQYF. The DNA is TGTGCCAGCAGTTACTCTCGCGGCAGGGTAACTCAAGAGACCCAGTACTTC.